The entry below gives a single T cell receptor beta chain sequence along with its context. This entry belongs to a study of cytomegalovirus exposure and HLA in healthy donors. V shed 5 bases, J shed 3 bases, and the junction held 5 bases outside the gene matches. This CDR3 is 15 amino acids long. Germline assignment: CDR1 SGHNT and CDR2 YENEEA. The PCR was carried out with 60 Vbeta primers and 13 Jbeta primers. This table comes from immunoSEQ multiplex PCR, and its TCRdb copy is limited to in-frame clones, with some not included. The sample has roughly 200,000 clones; about four fifths are singletons.

The TCR originated in a middle-aged man in good health and CMV-seropositive. Sequencing was carried out using PBMCs. The V call is TRBV11-3, the J call TRBJ2-1; 9 bases map to TRBD2. CDR3 nucleotides: TGTGCCAGCAGCCCGGGACTAGCAGACTACAATGAGCAGTTCTTC. This translates into CASSPGLADYNEQFF.